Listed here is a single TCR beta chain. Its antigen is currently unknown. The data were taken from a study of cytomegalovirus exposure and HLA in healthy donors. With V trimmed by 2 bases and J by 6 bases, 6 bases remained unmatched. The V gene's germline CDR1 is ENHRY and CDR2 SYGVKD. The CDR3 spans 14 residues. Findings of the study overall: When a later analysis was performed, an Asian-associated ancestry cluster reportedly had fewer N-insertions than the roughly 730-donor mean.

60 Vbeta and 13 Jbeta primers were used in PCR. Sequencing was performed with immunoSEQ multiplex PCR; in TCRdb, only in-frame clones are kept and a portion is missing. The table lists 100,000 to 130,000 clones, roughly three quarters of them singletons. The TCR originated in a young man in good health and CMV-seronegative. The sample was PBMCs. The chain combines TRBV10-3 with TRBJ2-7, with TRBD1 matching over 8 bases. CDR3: CAISEGQGIAEQYF. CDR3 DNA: TGTGCCATCAGTGAGGGACAGGGCATTGCCGAGCAGTACTTC.